This TCR beta chain was sequenced during a study of tumor-infiltrating lymphocytes in primary liver carcinoma. Background on the study: Men as well as women, aged 30 to 69 years, made up the patients.

This clonotype has just one count. The target antigen is unknown. Production of TCR beta cDNA used around 500 ng total RNA together with a constant-region primer. Researchers made the TCR beta libraries by running three nested multiplex PCR rounds with slightly modified ARM-PCR. TCRdb passed the multiplex PCR reads through MiXCR, listing each CDR3 protein once. Among some 180,000 distinct CDR3 sequences, around 85% were seen once, and the ten largest hold over 15%. Unsorted bulk tissue, roughly 20-34 mg of it, served as the source for co-extraction of RNA and DNA. The study's findings and limits: No more than about 8-24% of top clones could be seen in all five tumor regions.

This clonotype originated in a man in his forties or fifties with primary liver carcinoma and hepatitis B virus infection. The sequencing input was tumor tissue from primary liver carcinoma.

The CDR3 bases are TGTGCCAGCAAACTTCCCGGGACTGCTTTCTACGAGCAGTACTTC. Residues: CASKLPGTAFYEQYF. The chain joins TRBV6-2 or TRBV6-3 to TRBJ2-7; TRBD2 might be the D (6 bases). Per the germline V gene, CDR1 is MNHEY and CDR2 is SVGEGT. Trimming removed 7 bases from V and 3 bases from J, with 19 bases in between. There are 15 residues in the CDR3.